One sample yielded the 25 T cell receptor beta chains listed below, sequenced in a study of blood T cell repertoires in COVID-19 (dated by TCRdb to 2018 to 2021). Libraries were made using the immunoSEQ multiplex PCR assay. The source is immuneACCESS, and TCRdb retained only in-frame sequences with V and J called. Part of the clones is not carried over; for the studies checked, unresolved V genes explain less than half of this, and the remainder is unexplained. This sample is represented by about 270,000 clones; around nine tenths of them were singletons. Jointly, the top ten make up approximately 9.8% of the sample. Material: peripheral blood. These receptors originate from a man aged 40-50 years who had recovered from COVID-19.

This chain uses TRBV25-1 with TRBJ2-7; 9 nucleotides match TRBD1. CDR3 length: 14 residues. Trimming removed 1 base from V and 7 bases from J; junction bases left unmatched: 5. CDR1 and CDR2 (germline): MGHDK, SYGVNS. CDR3 DNA sequence: TGTGCCAGCAGTGAATTAATGGGACAGGGTGAGCAGTACTTC. Residues: CASSELMGQGEQYF.

The chain recombines TRBV2 with TRBJ2-1; D unresolved. The V end was cut by 8 bases, the J end by 4 bases, with 18 bases between. CDR1 is SNHLY, CDR2 FYNNEI, per germline. The CDR3 covers 15 residues. The CDR3 loop reads CASLPRPTGYNEQFF. The CDR3 DNA reads as TGTGCCAGCCTCCCGCGGCCAACTGGGTACAATGAGCAGTTCTTC.

V gene TRBV9 combines with J gene TRBJ2-3; 9 bases line up with TRBD2. Germline assignment: CDR1 SGDLS and CDR2 YYNGEE. The CDR3 runs to 14 residues. Unmatched junction bases numbered 5, after V lost 7 bases and J lost 2 bases. CDR3: CASGLAGTTDTQYF. CDR3 bases: TGTGCCAGCGGCCTAGCGGGAACCACAGATACGCAGTATTTT.

This sequence joins TRBV2 and TRBJ2-1; 11 nucleotides align to TRBD2. With 7 bases clipped from V and 3 bases from J, the junction kept 5 bases outside the gene matches. The CDR3 totals 15 residues. Germline V lookup: CDR1 SNHLY, CDR2 FYNNEI. The CDR3 nucleotides read TGTGCCAGCACCGAACTAGCGGGAGACTACAATGAGCAGTTCTTC. This codes for CASTELAGDYNEQFF.

This chain links TRBV14 with TRBJ2-7; tentatively, D is TRBD2 (5 bases). This CDR3 has 14 residues. Germline CDR1 and CDR2: SGHDN and FVKESK. Trimming shortened V by 2 bases and J by 0 bases, and 8 bases separated the two germline ends. The CDR3 DNA reads as TGTGCCAGCAGCCAAATCCGGGGCTCCTACGAGCAGTACTTC. Residues: CASSQIRGSYEQYF.

This clone was seen just once. The rearrangement uses TRBV5-1 and TRBJ2-2; D is perhaps TRBD2 (6 bases). Germline V gives CDR1 SGHRS, CDR2 YFSETQ. CDR3 length equals 14 residues. Trimming left V 6 bases short and J 6 bases short, with 15 bases between. CDR3 nucleotide sequence: TGCGCCAGCAAGCAATTGGCGGGGCCCGGGGAGCTGTTTTTT. Residues: CASKQLAGPGELFF.

The chain uses TRBV5-1 and TRBJ1-4; D is undetermined. CDR3 size: 15 residues. From germline, CDR1 is SGHRS and CDR2 YFSETQ. The V gene lost 3 bases and the J gene lost 0 bases, with 9 bases spanning the gap. The CDR3: CASSSDIATNEKLFF. The CDR3 DNA is TGCGCCAGCAGCTCAGATATTGCAACTAATGAAAAACTGTTTTTT.

This rearrangement joins TRBV3-1 (or the pseudogene TRBV3-2) to TRBJ2-1; TRBD2 aligns across 8 bases. CDR1 is LGHDT, CDR2 YNNKEL, per germline (reference sequence). V dropped 6 bases and J dropped 0; count of bases not matched to a gene: 7. The CDR3 totals 16 residues. Written as DNA, the CDR3 is TGTGCCAGCAGTTCGAGACTAGCGAGCTCCTACAATGAGCAGTTCTTC. Residues: CASSSRLASSYNEQFF.

The gene calls are TRBV6-1 and TRBJ1-5; unclear D gene. The CDR3 consists of 15 residues. In germline, CDR1 is MNHNS, CDR2 SASEGT. V gave up 2 bases and J gave up 2 bases, with 10 bases separating them. Written as DNA, the CDR3 is TGTGCCAGCAGTGAACTGATCCAGGGCAATCAGCCCCAGCATTTT. Encoded protein: CASSELIQGNQPQHF.

This chain joins TRBV9 and TRBJ1-6; 7 bases match TRBD1. Germline CDR1 SGDLS, CDR2 YYNGEE. The CDR3 has 14 residues. After removal of 6 bases from V and 7 bases from J, the junction contained 7 bases not matched to a gene. CDR3 nucleotides: TGTGCCAGCAACGCGGCAGGGGGGAATTCACCCCTCCACTTT. Translating gives CASNAAGGNSPLHF.

The J gene is TRBJ1-3, the V gene TRBV6-6, with TRBD1 as a possible D gene (6 bases). Deletions cut 1 base from V and 4 bases from J, with 11 bases between. Germline CDR1 reads MNHNY; CDR2 reads SVGAGI (reference sequence). This CDR3 has 15 residues. CDR3 loop: CASSYLGARGNTIYF. CDR3 nucleotide sequence: TGTGCCAGCAGTTACTTGGGGGCAAGAGGAAACACCATATATTTT.

The rearrangement joins TRBV7-9 to TRBJ1-6; D may be TRBD1 (6 bases). Germline CDR1 SEHNR, CDR2 FQNEAQ (reference sequence). CDR3 length: 17 amino acids. Trimming took 2 bases from V and 0 from J, leaving 11 bases between them. The CDR3 sequence is CASSLNDRSSYNSPLHF. The CDR3 DNA sequence: TGTGCCAGCAGCTTAAACGACAGGAGCTCCTATAATTCACCCCTCCACTTT.

The chain uses TRBV18 and TRBJ2-1; D uncertain. Germline V gives CDR1 KGHSH, CDR2 LQKENI. V shed 1 base and J shed 7 bases, with 8 bases lying between them. The CDR3 contains 13 residues. This CDR3 reads CASSPLVENEQFF. For the CDR3, the DNA is TGTGCCAGCTCACCACTCGTAGAGAATGAGCAGTTCTTC.

The chain joins TRBV7-6 to TRBJ2-7; TRBD2 matches 8 bases. Germline loops: CDR1 SGHVS, CDR2 FNYEAQ. The junction had 16 bases not matched to a gene; V was cut back by 5 bases and J by 7 bases. CDR3 length equals 16 residues. The CDR3 DNA follows: TGTGCCAGCAGCACAAATTCGGGGGGGCTAGGAGGTGAGCAGTACTTC. Amino acids: CASSTNSGGLGGEQYF.

The table lists this clone with a few counts. This same CDR3 is encoded by further DNA sequences in the sample. The V gene is TRBV12-3 or TRBV12-4, the J gene TRBJ2-3; no reliable D call. V was trimmed by 6 bases and J by 5 bases, leaving 6 bases between them. The CDR3 totals 11 residues. The CDR3 nucleotides are TGTGCCAGCAGCCCGTTAGATACGCAGTATTTT. Its protein product is CASSPLDTQYF.

The V call is TRBV4-1, the J call TRBJ2-7, with 8 bases matching TRBD2. V lost 4 bases and J lost 5; bases outside the gene matches: 7. The CDR3 totals 14 residues. Germline-derived CDR1 and CDR2 are MGHRA and YSYEKL. CDR3 amino acids: CASSPPSGGDEQYF. CDR3 sequence (DNA): TGCGCCAGCAGCCCCCCTTCGGGGGGGGACGAGCAGTACTTC.

The rearrangement joins TRBV18 to TRBJ1-2, with 7 bases matching TRBD1. Germline V CDR1 and CDR2: KGHSH, LQKENI. V was clipped by 4 bases and J by 2 bases; unmatched bases: 10. The CDR3 runs to 16 residues. The CDR3 DNA follows: TGTGCCAGCTCACGTTCCGGGACAGAACTCAACTATGGCTACACCTTC. Translation gives CASSRSGTELNYGYTF.

The chain uses TRBV6-5 and TRBJ1-3; TRBD1 is a possible D gene (5 bases). The CDR3 is 16 amino acids. With 0 bases removed from V and 1 base from J, the gap between germline ends came to 10 bases. Germline CDR1 is MNHEY and CDR2 is SVGAGI. For the CDR3, the DNA is TGTGCCAGCAGTTACTCTCAGGGAGGTTCTGGAAACACCATATATTTT. Its protein is CASSYSQGGSGNTIYF.

V and J are TRBV29-1 and TRBJ2-5; TRBD1 aligns across 10 bases. The CDR3 contains 16 residues. With 6 bases clipped from V and 5 bases from J, the junction kept 15 bases outside the gene matches. Germline CDR1 and CDR2: SQVTM and ANQGSEA. CDR3: CSVDSGTGVGGETQYF. The CDR3, as DNA: TGCAGCGTAGACTCCGGGACAGGGGTCGGCGGTGAGACCCAGTACTTC.

The genes are TRBV12-3 or TRBV12-4 and TRBJ1-2; D is unresolved. The V gene lost 3 bases and the J gene lost 7 bases, with 9 bases spanning the gap. The CDR3 totals 12 residues. In nucleotides, the CDR3 is TGTGCCAGCAGTTTTTCGTTTCGTGGCTACACCTTC. Translating gives CASSFSFRGYTF.

V usage is TRBV7-2 and J usage is TRBJ2-7; 7 nucleotides match TRBD2. The J segment lost 2 bases and the V segment lost 5 bases, leaving 12 bases of the junction unmatched. Germline-derived CDR1 and CDR2 are SGHTA and FQGNSA. CDR3 length: 16 amino acids. Here the CDR3 DNA reads TGTGCCAGCAGCACTCTAGCGGATGGAACCCCCTACGAGCAGTACTTC. Protein product: CASSTLADGTPYEQYF.

This chain uses TRBV7-3 with TRBJ2-2, with a possible D match to TRBD2 (6 bases). In germline, CDR1 is SGHTA, CDR2 FQGTGA. Trimming took off 5 bases at V and 1 base at J, with 11 bases between the two ends. CDR3 size: 15 residues. The CDR3 nucleotides read TGTGCCAGCAGCCGGGACTTACTGAACACCGGGGAGCTGTTTTTT. Translating gives CASSRDLLNTGELFF.

This clone was counted between two and nine times. V usage is TRBV2 and J usage is TRBJ1-2, with 8 bases identical to TRBD1. V dropped 6 bases and J dropped 7; count of bases not matched to a gene: 16. The CDR3 totals 16 residues. Germline V CDR1 and CDR2: SNHLY, FYNNEI. DNA of the CDR3: TGTGCCAGCAGGCACGGACAGGGTTCTGCTATCTTTGGCTACACCTTC. Translation gives CASRHGQGSAIFGYTF. Full variable domain (rest looked up from reference TRBV2 and TRBJ1-2): EPEVTQTPSHQVTQMGQEVILRCVPISNHLYFYWYRQILGQKVEFLVSFYNNEISEKSEIFDDQFSVERPDGSNFTLKIRSTKLEDSAMYFCASRHGQGSAIFGYTFGSGTRLTVV.

The table lists this clone with a count of one. The chain joins TRBV29-1 to TRBJ1-2, with 7 bases that match TRBD1. Trimming at V came to 8 bases and at J to 6 bases, leaving 9 bases not matched to a gene. The CDR3 is 12 residues long. CDR1 is SQVTM, CDR2 ANQGSEA, per germline. This CDR3 reads CSPEGARNGYTF. The CDR3 DNA is TGCAGCCCAGAGGGGGCAAGAAATGGCTACACCTTC.

V gene TRBV6-6 combines with J gene TRBJ1-6, with 9 bases that match TRBD1. V was pared by 5 bases and J by 0 bases, with 11 bases of the junction left unmatched. CDR1 and CDR2 from the germline V gene are MNHNY and SVGAGI (reference sequence). The CDR3 is 19 amino acids. CDR3 protein: CASSRTGGQGSSYNSPLHF. CDR3 sequence (DNA): TGTGCCAGCAGTCGAACCGGTGGACAGGGGAGCTCCTATAATTCACCCCTCCACTTT.